Listed here is a single TCR beta chain. No antigen is known for it. This entry comes from a study of radiotherapy plus CTLA-4 blockade in lung cancer. V was clipped by 6 bases and J by 2 bases; unmatched bases: 10. The germline V gene has CDR1 SNHLY and CDR2 FYNNEI. This CDR3 is 17 amino acids long. The repertoire was sequenced with immunoSEQ multiplex PCR; TCRdb's copy has only in-frame clones and lacks some. The table includes 35,000 to 55,000 clones, about 74% detected once. Study conclusions and caveats: Reportedly, early blood T cell clone dynamics best predicted response, with interferon-beta.

This chain uses TRBV2 with TRBJ1-5; 10 nucleotides agree with TRBD1. Source: peripheral blood, taken from a patient treated with radiotherapy plus ipilimumab. The sequence came from a human donor with non-small cell lung cancer whose response to radiotherapy plus ipilimumab could not be evaluated. The CDR3: CASSHPRDRGGNQPQHF. The CDR3 DNA follows: TGTGCCAGCAGCCACCCAAGGGACAGGGGCGGCAATCAGCCCCAGCATTTT.